The 20 T cell receptor beta chains listed next were all sequenced from one sample in a study of cytomegalovirus exposure and HLA in healthy donors. Primers: 60 Vbeta forward and 13 Jbeta reverse. Libraries were prepared by immunoSEQ multiplex PCR; TCRdb keeps only in-frame clonotypes and omits some of them. Recorded for this sample: roughly 84,000 clones. The sequencing input was PBMCs. The receptors here all came from a man in his fifties in good health and CMV-seronegative.

The chain carries TRBV5-1 and TRBJ2-2; 12 nucleotides match TRBD1. The V gene's germline CDR1 is SGHRS and CDR2 YFSETQ. The CDR3 has 18 residues. The V and J ends lost 1 base and 5 bases, in that order; junction bases with no gene match: 9. The CDR3, as DNA: TGCGCCAGCAGCTTGCCAACGGGGACAGGGGGCTTAACCGGGGAGCTGTTTTTT. It specifies CASSLPTGTGGLTGELFF. The full variable domain, in which reference TRBV5-1 and TRBJ2-2 provide the parts outside the CDR3, is KAGVTQTPRYLIKTRGQQVTLSCSPISGHRSVSWYQQTPGQGLQFLFEYFSETQRNKGNFPGRFSGRQFSNSRSEMNVSTLELGDSALYLCASSLPTGTGGLTGELFFGEGSRLTVL.

The chain carries TRBV28 and TRBJ1-5, with 11 bases identical to TRBD1. From germline, CDR1 is MDHEN and CDR2 SYDVKM. The CDR3 consists of 16 residues. V lost 8 bases and J lost 6; bases outside the gene matches: 12. CDR3 DNA sequence: TGTGCCAGCGGACAGGGGGCAGGGGTAGATGGTCAGCCCCAGCATTTT. It is translated as CASGQGAGVDGQPQHF.

In DNA, the CDR3 is TGTGCCAGCAGTCTAGTTCTCAATGAGCAGTTCTTC. Translating gives CASSLVLNEQFF. The chain couples TRBV7-8 to TRBJ2-1; D not resolved. Germline CDR1 reads SGHVS; CDR2 reads FQNEAQ. The CDR3 spans 12 residues. V was pared by 6 bases and J by 6 bases, with 9 bases between.

Points on this clone: An end of the junction does not agree with germline; a read error may underlie this. This chain connects TRBV7-7 to TRBJ2-2; D possibly corresponds to TRBD1 (5 bases). From germline, CDR1 is SSHAT and CDR2 FNYEAQ (reference sequence). The CDR3 is 14 residues long. The CDR3 reads CASSPGQNTGELFF. The CDR3 DNA sequence: TGTGCTAGCAGCCCCGGACAAAACACCGGGGAGCTGTTTTTT.

The chain employs TRBV6-5 and TRBJ1-1, with a possible D match to TRBD1 (6 bases). The CDR3 length is 15 residues. CDR1 and CDR2 (germline): MNHEY, SVGAGI. Trimming shortened V by 2 bases and J by 6 bases, and 16 bases separated the two germline ends. The CDR3 DNA reads TGTGCCAGCAGTTACAATTCACAGGGTACGGCTGAAGCTTTCTTT. Its translation is CASSYNSQGTAEAFF.

The chain carries TRBV28 and TRBJ2-1, with TRBD2 identical over 8 bases. V shed 3 bases and J 6 bases; nucleotides not matched to a gene: 10. Germline V CDR1 and CDR2: MDHEN, SYDVKM. The CDR3 is 16 residues long. CDR3 nucleotide sequence: TGTGCCAGCAGTTTTAGCGGGGCCAACCCCTTCAATGAGCAGTTCTTC. This translates into CASSFSGANPFNEQFF.

The chain links TRBV6-6 to TRBJ2-7; 7 positions match TRBD1. CDR3 length: 14 residues. Germline V gene lookup returns CDR1 MNHNY and CDR2 SVGAGI (reference sequence). J lost 2 bases, V lost 6 bases, and 7 bases had no gene match. CDR3 sequence: CASSQGQRPYEQYF. CDR3 DNA: TGTGCCAGCAGCCAGGGACAGCGGCCCTACGAGCAGTACTTC.

The V and J genes are TRBV27 and TRBJ2-7, with TRBD2 identical over 7 bases. V shed 5 bases and J 13 bases; nucleotides not matched to a gene: 17. The CDR3 consists of 14 residues. Germline V gene sequence: CDR1 MNHEY, CDR2 SMNVEV (reference sequence). For the CDR3, the DNA is TGTGCCAGCAGTCCAACTGGACTAGTCCCGAAGATTTACTTC. Its translation is CASSPTGLVPKIYF.

The CDR3 sequence: CASSRRSLNTEAFF. The DNA of the CDR3 is TGTGCCAGCAGCCGAAGGAGTTTGAACACTGAAGCTTTCTTT. The V and J genes are TRBV11-1 and TRBJ1-1; D remains ambiguous. Germline CDR1 is SGHAT and CDR2 is FQDESV (reference sequence). CDR3 length equals 14 residues. V lost 5 bases, J lost 0 bases, and 10 bases lay in between.

The chain combines TRBV5-6 with TRBJ2-5; 10 bases align to TRBD1. J lost 3 bases, V lost 2 bases, and 7 bases had no gene match. The CDR3 consists of 16 residues. CDR1 and CDR2 from the germline V gene are SGHDT and YYEEEE. CDR3 nucleotides: TGTGCCAGCAGCTTTCTCCGGACAGGGGGAAAAGAGACCCAGTACTTC. It encodes CASSFLRTGGKETQYF.

This chain joins TRBV19 and TRBJ2-3, with 10 bases that match TRBD2. This CDR3 comprises 15 residues. The germline gives CDR1 LNHDA, CDR2 SQIVND (reference sequence). V lost 1 base to trimming and J lost 6 bases; unmatched junction nucleotides: 4. The CDR3, as DNA: TGTGCCAGTAGTATAGTCTCAGCGGGGGGGGATACGCAGTATTTT. Its translation is CASSIVSAGGDTQYF.

This chain joins TRBV6-5 and TRBJ1-2; D perhaps matches TRBD1 (6 bases). The V and J ends lost 0 bases and 4 bases respectively, with 6 bases between them. Germline V gene sequence: CDR1 MNHEY, CDR2 SVGAGI. The CDR3 sequence is 13 residues long. The CDR3: CASSYSGGYGYTF. The CDR3 nucleotides are TGTGCCAGCAGTTACTCAGGGGGCTATGGCTACACCTTC.

V and J are TRBV30 and TRBJ1-1; D is unclear. The CDR3 length is 12 residues. V lost 6 bases and J 1 base, leaving 9 bases between the germline ends. The germline V gene has CDR1 GTSNPN and CDR2 SVGIG (reference sequence). The CDR3 region has the DNA TGTGCCTGCGGGGTCCAGAACACTGAAGCTTTCTTT. It is translated as CACGVQNTEAFF.

J is TRBJ1-4 and V is TRBV6-6; TRBD1 matches at 7 bases. V lost 1 base and J lost 7; bases outside the gene matches: 6. Per germline, CDR1 MNHNY and CDR2 SVGAGI (reference sequence). The CDR3 extends over 15 amino acids. The DNA of the CDR3 is TGTGCCAGCAGTTACTTAGCAGGGGGAGCTGAAAAACTGTTTTTT. Protein sequence: CASSYLAGGAEKLFF.

This chain uses TRBV5-6 with TRBJ1-2; 9 bases agree with TRBD1. Germline V gene data show CDR1 as SGHDT and CDR2 as YYEEEE. The CDR3 length is 14 residues. V dropped 2 bases and J dropped 10; count of bases not matched to a gene: 9. This CDR3 is CASSFVVGQGIYTF. The CDR3 DNA reads TGTGCCAGCAGCTTTGTTGTGGGACAGGGCATCTACACCTTC.

The gene calls are TRBV7-8 and TRBJ1-5; a possible D gene is TRBD1 (5 bases). The ends were cut back, 7 bases at V and 5 bases at J, with 12 bases in the middle. The CDR3 loop spans 13 amino acids. From germline, CDR1 is SGHVS and CDR2 FQNEAQ. This chain's CDR3 is CASTPGGYQPQHF. The CDR3 nucleotides read TGTGCCAGCACTCCCGGGGGGTATCAGCCCCAGCATTTT.

The rearrangement links TRBV18 to TRBJ1-1; no clear D gene. Trimming took off 8 bases at V and 1 base at J, with 11 bases between the two ends. Germline CDR1 and CDR2: KGHSH and LQKENI. The CDR3 has 13 amino acids. The CDR3 sequence: CASGLSENTEAFF. The CDR3, as DNA: TGTGCCAGCGGGCTCTCGGAGAACACTGAAGCTTTCTTT.

The V gene is TRBV9, the J gene TRBJ2-3; 7 positions agree with TRBD1. With 0 bases clipped from V and 5 bases from J, the junction kept 3 bases outside the gene matches. Germline V gene lookup returns CDR1 SGDLS and CDR2 YYNGEE. The CDR3 covers 14 residues. The CDR3 DNA follows: TGTGCCAGCAGCGTAGAGGGGGCATTAGATACGCAGTATTTT. The encoded protein is CASSVEGALDTQYF.

This rearrangement joins TRBV7-9 to TRBJ1-1; the D is unclear. This CDR3 is built from 14 residues. The ends were cut back, 0 bases at V and 2 bases at J, with 7 bases in the middle. Germline V lookup: CDR1 SEHNR, CDR2 FQNEAQ (reference sequence). CDR3 DNA: TGTGCCAGCAGCTTAGCGCGGATTAACACTGAAGCTTTCTTT. Translated: CASSLARINTEAFF.

The chain carries TRBV7-8 and TRBJ1-2, with 7 bases fitting TRBD1. The V and J ends lost 5 bases and 0 bases, in that order; junction bases with no gene match: 6. CDR3 length: 15 residues. Germline values: CDR1 SGHVS, CDR2 FQNEAQ. CDR3 bases: TGTGCCAGCAGCGGGCGGGACAGACCTAACTATGGCTACACCTTC. As protein: CASSGRDRPNYGYTF.